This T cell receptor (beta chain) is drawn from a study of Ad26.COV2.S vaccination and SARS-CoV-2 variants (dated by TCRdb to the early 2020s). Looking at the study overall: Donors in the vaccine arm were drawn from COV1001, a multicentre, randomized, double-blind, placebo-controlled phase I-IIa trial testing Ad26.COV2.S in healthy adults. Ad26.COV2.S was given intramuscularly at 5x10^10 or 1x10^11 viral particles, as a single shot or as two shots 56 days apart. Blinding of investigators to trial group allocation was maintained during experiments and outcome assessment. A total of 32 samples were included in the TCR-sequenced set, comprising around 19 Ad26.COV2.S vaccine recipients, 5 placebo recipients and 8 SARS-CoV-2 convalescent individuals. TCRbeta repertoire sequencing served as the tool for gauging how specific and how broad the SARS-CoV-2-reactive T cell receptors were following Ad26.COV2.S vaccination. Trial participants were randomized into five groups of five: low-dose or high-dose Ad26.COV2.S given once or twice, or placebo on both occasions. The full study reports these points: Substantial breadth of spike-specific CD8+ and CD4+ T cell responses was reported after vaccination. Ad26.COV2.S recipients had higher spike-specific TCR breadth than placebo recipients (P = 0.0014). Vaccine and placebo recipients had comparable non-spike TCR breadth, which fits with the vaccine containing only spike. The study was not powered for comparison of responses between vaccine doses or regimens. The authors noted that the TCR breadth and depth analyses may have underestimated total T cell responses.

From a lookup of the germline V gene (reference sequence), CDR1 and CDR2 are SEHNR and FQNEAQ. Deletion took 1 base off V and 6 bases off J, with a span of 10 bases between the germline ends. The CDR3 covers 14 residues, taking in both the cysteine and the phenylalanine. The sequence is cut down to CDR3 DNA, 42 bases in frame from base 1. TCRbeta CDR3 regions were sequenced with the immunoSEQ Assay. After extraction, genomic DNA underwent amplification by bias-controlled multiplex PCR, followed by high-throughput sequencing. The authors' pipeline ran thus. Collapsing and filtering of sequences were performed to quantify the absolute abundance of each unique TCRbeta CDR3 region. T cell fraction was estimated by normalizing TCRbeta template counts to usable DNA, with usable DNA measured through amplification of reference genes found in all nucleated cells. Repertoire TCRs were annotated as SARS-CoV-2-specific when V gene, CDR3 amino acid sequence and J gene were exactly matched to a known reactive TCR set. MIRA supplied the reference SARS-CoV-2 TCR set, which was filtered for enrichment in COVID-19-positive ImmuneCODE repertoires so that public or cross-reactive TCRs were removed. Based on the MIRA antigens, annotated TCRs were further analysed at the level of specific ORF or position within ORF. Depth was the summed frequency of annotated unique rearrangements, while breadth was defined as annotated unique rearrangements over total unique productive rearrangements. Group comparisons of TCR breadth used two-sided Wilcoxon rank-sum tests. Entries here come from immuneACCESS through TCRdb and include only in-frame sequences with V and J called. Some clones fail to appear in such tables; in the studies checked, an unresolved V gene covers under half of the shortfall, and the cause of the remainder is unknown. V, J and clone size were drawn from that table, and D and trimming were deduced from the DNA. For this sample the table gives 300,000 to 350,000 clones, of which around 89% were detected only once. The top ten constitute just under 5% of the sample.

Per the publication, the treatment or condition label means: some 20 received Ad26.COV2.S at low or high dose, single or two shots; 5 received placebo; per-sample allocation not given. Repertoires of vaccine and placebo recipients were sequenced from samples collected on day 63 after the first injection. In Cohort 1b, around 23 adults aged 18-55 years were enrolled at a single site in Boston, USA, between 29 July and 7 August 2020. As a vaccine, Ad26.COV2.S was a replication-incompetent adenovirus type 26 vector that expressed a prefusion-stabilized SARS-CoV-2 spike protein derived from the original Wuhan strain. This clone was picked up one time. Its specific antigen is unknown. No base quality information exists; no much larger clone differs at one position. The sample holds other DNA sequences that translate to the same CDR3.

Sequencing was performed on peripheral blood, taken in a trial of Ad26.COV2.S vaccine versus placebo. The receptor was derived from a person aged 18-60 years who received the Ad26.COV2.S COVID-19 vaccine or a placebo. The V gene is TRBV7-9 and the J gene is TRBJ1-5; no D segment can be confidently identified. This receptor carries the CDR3 CASSLGGLSQPQHF. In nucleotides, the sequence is TGTGCCAGCAGCTTAGGCGGATTAAGTCAGCCCCAGCATTTT. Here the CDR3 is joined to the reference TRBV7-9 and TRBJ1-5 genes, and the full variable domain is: DTGVSQNPRHKITKRGQNVTFRCDPISEHNRLYWYRQTLGQGPEFLTYFQNEAQLEKSRLLSDRFSAERPKGSFSTLEIQRTEQGDSAMYLCASSLGGLSQPQHFGDGTRLSIL.